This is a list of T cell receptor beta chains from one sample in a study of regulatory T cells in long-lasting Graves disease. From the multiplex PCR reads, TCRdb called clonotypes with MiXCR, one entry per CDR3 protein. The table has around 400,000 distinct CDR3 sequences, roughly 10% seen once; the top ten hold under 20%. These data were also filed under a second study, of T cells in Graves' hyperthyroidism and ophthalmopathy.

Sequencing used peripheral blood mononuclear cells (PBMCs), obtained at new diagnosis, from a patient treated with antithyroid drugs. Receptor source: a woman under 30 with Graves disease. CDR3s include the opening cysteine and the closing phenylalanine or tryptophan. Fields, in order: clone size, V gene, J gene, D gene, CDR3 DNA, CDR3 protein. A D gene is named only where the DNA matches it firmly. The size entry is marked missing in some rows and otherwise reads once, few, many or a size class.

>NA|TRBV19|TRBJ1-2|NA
TGTGCCAGTAGTCTTCGACAGAGCTATGGCTACACCTTC
CASSLRQSYGYTF
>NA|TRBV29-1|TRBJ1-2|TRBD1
TGCAGCGTTGACGACAGGGTTGCTAACTATGGCTACACCTTC
CSVDDRVANYGYTF
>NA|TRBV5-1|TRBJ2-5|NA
TGCGCCAGCAGCCCACTCCGGGACAACCTATACCAAGAGACCCAGTACTTC
CASSPLRDNLYQETQYF
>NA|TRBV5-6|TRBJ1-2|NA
TGTGCCAGCAGCTTGCGGTCAGCTAACTATGGCTACACCTTC
CASSLRSANYGYTF
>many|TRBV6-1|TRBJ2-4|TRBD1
TGTGCCAGCAGTGAAGCCGCGACAGGGCAGTACTTC
CASSEAATGQYF
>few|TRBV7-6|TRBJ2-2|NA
TGTGCCAGCAGCTTATGGGGAGGGGAGCTGTTTTTT
CASSLWGGELFF
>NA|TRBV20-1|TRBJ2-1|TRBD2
TGCAGTGCTAGACGAGGACTAGCGGGGATCTCCTACAATGAGCAGTTCTTC
CSARRGLAGISYNEQFF
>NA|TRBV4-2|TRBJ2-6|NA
TGTGCCAGCAGCCAATCAGAGAGGGGGGCTGGGGCCAACGTCCTGACTTTC
CASSQSERGAGANVLTF
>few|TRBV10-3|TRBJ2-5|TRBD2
TGTGCCATCAGTTCTAGCGGGGGCCTCAAAGAGACCCAGTACTTC
CAISSSGGLKETQYF
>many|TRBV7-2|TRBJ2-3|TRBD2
TGTGCCAGCAAGCTTAGGTGGGAGGGGTTTTCTAGCACAGATACGCAGTATTTT
CASKLRWEGFSSTDTQYF
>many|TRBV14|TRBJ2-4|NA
TGTGCCAGCAGCCAAGATCTACGCGGCGTTCAGTACTTC
CASSQDLRGVQYF
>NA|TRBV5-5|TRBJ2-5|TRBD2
TGTGCCAGCAAGACTAGCGGGAGTGACGGGGGGACCCAGTACTTC
CASKTSGSDGGTQYF
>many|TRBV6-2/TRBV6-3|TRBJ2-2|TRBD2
TGTGCCAGCAGCCAGACTAGCGGCTGGGTAATTTTTCGGAACACCGGGGAGCTGTTTTTT
CASSQTSGWVIFRNTGELFF
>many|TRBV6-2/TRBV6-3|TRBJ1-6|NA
TGTGCCAGCAGTTACCCGCGACTGACTCGTTCACCCCTCCACTTT
CASSYPRLTRSPLHF
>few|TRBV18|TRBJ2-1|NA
TGTGCCAGCTCACCAAGAAGAGGGGACGGAGGCGTGGAGCAGTTCTTC
CASSPRRGDGGVEQFF
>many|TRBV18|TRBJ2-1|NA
TGTGCCAGCTCACCACGGTTAGCGGAGGACAATGAGCAGTTCTTC
CASSPRLAEDNEQFF
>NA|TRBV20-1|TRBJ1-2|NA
TGCAGTGCTAGAGGGGTATTATCTTTTGCTGACTATGGCTACGCCTTC
CSARGVLSFADYGYAF
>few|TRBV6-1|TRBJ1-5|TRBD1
TGTGCCAGCAGCCACAGTCCGGGACAGGGGGCGTCGGTCAATCAGCCCCAGCATTTT
CASSHSPGQGASVNQPQHF
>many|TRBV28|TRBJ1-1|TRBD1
TGTGCCAGCAGCGCCTGGACAGGTATAACTGAAGCTTTCTTT
CASSAWTGITEAFF
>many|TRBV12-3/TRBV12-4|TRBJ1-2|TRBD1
TGTGCCAGCAGGTCGACAGGGGGCAAGGGCTACACCTTC
CASRSTGGKGYTF
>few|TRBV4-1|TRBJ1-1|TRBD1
TGCGCCAGCAGCCAAGACCCTCAGGGGGCGGGCACTGAAGCTTTCTTT
CASSQDPQGAGTEAFF
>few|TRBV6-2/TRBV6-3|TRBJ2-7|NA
TGTGCCAGCAGTTATGGAGTAAGGAGCGAGCAGTACTTC
CASSYGVRSEQYF
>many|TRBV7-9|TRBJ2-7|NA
TGTGCCAGCAGCTTAAGGCAGGGGCGAGGCGAGCAGTACTTC
CASSLRQGRGEQYF
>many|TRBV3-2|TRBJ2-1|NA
TGTGCCAGCAGCCCCTCAGGTTGTGGCAATGAGCAGTTCTTC
CASSPSGCGNEQFF
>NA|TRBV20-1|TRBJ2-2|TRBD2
TGCAGTGCGGGGACTAGCGGCCTGGAGCTGTTTTTT
CSAGTSGLELFF
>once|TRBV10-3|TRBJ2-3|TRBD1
TGTGCCATCAGTGAGTGGGACAGGGGCACAGATACGCAGTATTTT
CAISEWDRGTDTQYF
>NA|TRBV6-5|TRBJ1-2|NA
TGTGCCAGCAGTTACGTGCCCTTCTATGGCTACACCTTC
CASSYVPFYGYTF
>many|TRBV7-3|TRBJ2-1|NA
TGTGCCAGCAGCTTAACGGGGGCGGGTGAGCAGTTCTTC
CASSLTGAGEQFF
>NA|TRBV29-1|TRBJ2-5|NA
TGCAGCGTTTCCTACCTTTCGACCCAGTACTTC
CSVSYLSTQYF
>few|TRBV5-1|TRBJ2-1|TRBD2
TGCGCCAGCAGCTTGTTAGGGACTAGCGGATACAATGAGCAGTTCTTC
CASSLLGTSGYNEQFF
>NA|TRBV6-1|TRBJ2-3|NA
TGTGCCAGCAGTGAACAGATCCCAGATACGCAGTATTTT
CASSEQIPDTQYF
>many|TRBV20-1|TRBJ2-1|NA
TGCAGTGCTAGAGATCCAGGGCGTGGGTACAATGAGCAGTTCTTC
CSARDPGRGYNEQFF
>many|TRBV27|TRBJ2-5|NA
TGTGCCAGCAGTTTATCGTCCTCTTACCAAGAGACCCAGTACTTC
CASSLSSSYQETQYF
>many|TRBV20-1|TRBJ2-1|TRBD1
TGCAGTGCTAGGATTTTCCTGGGACAGGGTACCTACAATGAGCAGTTCTTC
CSARIFLGQGTYNEQFF
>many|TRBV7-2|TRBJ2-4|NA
TGTGCCAGCAGCTTAGACAGGAAAAACATTCAGTACTTC
CASSLDRKNIQYF
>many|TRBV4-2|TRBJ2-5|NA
TGTGCCAGCAGATCCGAGCACGGGCTAGCGAACAACGAAGAGACCCAGTACTTC
CASRSEHGLANNEETQYF
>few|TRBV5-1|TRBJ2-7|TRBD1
TGCGCCAGCAGCTTGGAAGAGGAAGGGGGCAGGATAGACGAGCAGTACTTC
CASSLEEEGGRIDEQYF
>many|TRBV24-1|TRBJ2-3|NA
TGTGCCACCAGGCAGTCCCCCCCAGGGGTGGATACGCAGTATTTT
CATRQSPPGVDTQYF
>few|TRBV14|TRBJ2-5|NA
TGTGCCAGCAGCCAAGCCGGCAGAGAGACCCAGTACTTC
CASSQAGRETQYF
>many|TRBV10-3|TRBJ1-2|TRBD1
TGTGCCATCAGTGAGTCGACGCCAGGGGGCAAGGATGGCTACACCTTC
CAISESTPGGKDGYTF
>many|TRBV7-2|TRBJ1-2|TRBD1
TGTGCCAGCAGCTTTACCTCGGGACAGCTACTCTATGGCTACACCTTC
CASSFTSGQLLYGYTF